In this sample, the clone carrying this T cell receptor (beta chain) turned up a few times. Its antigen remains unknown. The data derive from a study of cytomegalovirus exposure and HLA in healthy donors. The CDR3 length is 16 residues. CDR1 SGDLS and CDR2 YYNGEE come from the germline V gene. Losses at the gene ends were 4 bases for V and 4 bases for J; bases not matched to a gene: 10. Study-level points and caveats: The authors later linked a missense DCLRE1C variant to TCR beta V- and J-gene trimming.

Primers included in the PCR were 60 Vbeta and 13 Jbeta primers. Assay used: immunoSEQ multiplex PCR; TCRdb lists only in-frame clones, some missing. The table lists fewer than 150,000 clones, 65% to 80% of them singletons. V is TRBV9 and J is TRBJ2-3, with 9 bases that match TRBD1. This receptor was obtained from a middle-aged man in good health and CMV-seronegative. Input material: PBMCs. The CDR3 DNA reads TGTGCCAGCAGCCCCCAGGGACAGGGAATCGCAGATACGCAGTATTTT. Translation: CASSPQGQGIADTQYF.